One sample yielded the 14 T cell receptor beta chains listed below, sequenced in a study of tumor and adjacent non-tumor tissue in lung cancer. The template was RNA from unsorted bulk tissue. More than 3 cm separated this lung sample from the edge of the tumor. TCRbeta libraries were built with three rounds of nested PCR, modified from ARM-PCR. TCRdb re-called the multiplex PCR reads with MiXCR, one entry per CDR3 protein. The sample lists roughly 48,000 distinct CDR3 sequences; around 59% were seen once. What was sequenced was distant non-tumor lung tissue. These receptor sequences come from a woman in her 70s with non-small cell lung cancer.

This clonotype was found many times. This chain connects TRBV5-4 to TRBJ2-5; 8 bases line up with TRBD1. This CDR3 spans 16 amino acids. The germline V gene has CDR1 SGHNT and CDR2 YYREEE (reference sequence). V lost 1 base, J lost 0 bases, and 5 bases stayed unmatched. DNA for the CDR3: TGTGCCAGCAGCTTGATGGGGGGACAGGACCAAGAGACCCAGTACTTC. Its protein is CASSLMGGQDQETQYF.

This clonotype was counted between two and nine times. V gene TRBV20-1 combines with J gene TRBJ2-7; D is unclear. Germline V gene sequence: CDR1 DFQATT, CDR2 SNEGSKA (reference sequence). This CDR3 is 12 amino acids long. The V gene lost 5 bases and the J gene lost 0 bases, with 8 bases spanning the gap. In DNA form, the CDR3 reads TGCAGTGCTGGCCCGTTCTCCTACGAGCAGTACTTC. As protein: CSAGPFSYEQYF.

On this clonotype: The germline gene is not matched at one end of the junction; a read error may be the cause. V usage is TRBV29-1 and J usage is TRBJ2-3, with no clear D. The CDR3 covers 9 residues. From germline, CDR1 is SQVTM and CDR2 ANQGSEA. The CDR3 sequence is CGVEDTHYF. CDR3 sequence (DNA): TGCGGCGTTGAAGATACGCACTATTTT.

This clonotype was seen a single time. A read error may account for a junction end that differs from germline. The chain couples TRBV6-1 to TRBJ2-1, with D possibly TRBD2 on 5 matching bases. The CDR3 length is 17 residues. Per germline, CDR1 MNHNS and CDR2 SASEGT. CDR3: CASSAAASWNPYNEQFF. The CDR3 bases are TGCGCCAGCAGTGCAGCGGCTAGCTGGAACCCCTACAATGAGCAGTTCTTC.

Regarding this clonotype: A much bigger clone sits one base away, suggesting this may be a read error. This chain uses TRBV24-1 with TRBJ1-5, with D unresolved. The CDR3 loop spans 12 amino acids. The germline gives CDR1 KGHDR, CDR2 SFDVKD. CDR3 DNA sequence: TGTGTCACCTCCAGCGGCGGTCAGCCCCAGCATTTT. Amino acids: CVTSSGGQPQHF.

On this clonotype: Mismatch with germline at one junction end may stem from a read error. The CDR3 bases are TGCTGCGTTGAAACACAGTATAATGAGCAGTTCTTC. It is translated as CCVETQYNEQFF. The gene calls are TRBV29-1 and TRBJ2-1, with D unclear. Germline-derived CDR1 and CDR2 are SQVTM and ANQGSEA. The CDR3 consists of 12 residues.

The chain carries TRBV5-1 and TRBJ2-2; 11 nucleotides match TRBD2. The CDR3 length is 17 residues. V gave up 7 bases and J gave up 0 bases; unmatched junction bases: 8. Germline CDR1 is SGHRS and CDR2 is YFSETQ. The CDR3 loop is CASALLAGGSNTGELFF. In nucleotides, the CDR3 is TGCGCCAGCGCCCTGCTAGCGGGAGGCTCGAACACCGGGGAGCTGTTTTTT.

At least ten counts were recorded for this clonotype. The chain couples TRBV4-2 to TRBJ2-2; perhaps TRBD1 as D (6 bases). The CDR3 is 14 amino acids. Germline-derived CDR1 and CDR2 are LGHNA and YNFKEQ. The ends were cut back, 2 bases at V and 4 bases at J, with 8 bases in the middle. CDR3 DNA: TGTGCCAGCAGCCAACAGGGGAGCACCGGGGAGCTGTTTTTT. Translation: CASSQQGSTGELFF.

The J gene is TRBJ2-1, the V gene TRBV6-2 or TRBV6-3; TRBD2 matches at 10 bases. There are 15 residues in the CDR3. CDR1 MNHEY and CDR2 SVGEGT come from the germline V gene. V dropped 6 bases and J dropped 9; count of bases not matched to a gene: 11. The CDR3 region has the DNA TGTGCCAGCAGGGGGAGCGGGAGGGCACGAGGTGAGCAGTTCTTC. Amino acids: CASRGSGRARGEQFF.

As concerns this clonotype: At one of its ends the junction is not consistent with the germline gene, which may arise from a read error. The rearrangement uses TRBV4-2 and TRBJ2-2, with D perhaps matching TRBD2 (6 bases). Germline V gives CDR1 LGHNA, CDR2 YNFKEQ. This CDR3 has 16 residues. CDR3 in amino acids: CASSQNWATNTGGLFF. The CDR3 DNA is TGCGCCAGCAGCCAAAATTGGGCCACGAACACCGGGGGGCTGTTTTTT.

This clonotype was picked up many times. The J gene is TRBJ2-2, the V gene TRBV12-3 or TRBV12-4; no definite D call. With 5 bases removed from V and 4 bases from J, the gap between germline ends came to 14 bases. The CDR3 contains 15 residues. The CDR3, as DNA: TGTGCCAGCAGTGACAAAACTTACCCCACCGGGGAGCTGTTTTTT. Protein product: CASSDKTYPTGELFF.

As concerns this clonotype: Given the absence of the conserved phenylalanine or tryptophan at the CDR3 end, a read error is likely. The chain employs TRBV29-1 and TRBJ2-3; 9 positions match TRBD1. The CDR3 is 15 amino acids. Germline V gene sequence: CDR1 SQVTM, CDR2 ANQGSEA. CDR3: CSVEMDRGISDTQYS. For the CDR3, the DNA is TGCAGTGTTGAAATGGACAGGGGAATTTCAGATACGCAGTATTCT.

On this clonotype itself: One end of the junction is discordant with germline, which a read error may explain. The genes are TRBV30 and TRBJ1-6; 7 positions agree with TRBD1. This CDR3 spans 14 amino acids. From germline, CDR1 is GTSNPN and CDR2 SVGIG (reference sequence). In nucleotides, the CDR3 is TGTGCTTGGAACTCCGGGACAGATAATTCACCCATCCACTTT. Translation gives CAWNSGTDNSPIHF.

The chain links TRBV7-9 to TRBJ1-2; D remains ambiguous. The CDR3 totals 17 residues. CDR1 and CDR2 (germline): SEHNR, FQNEAQ (reference sequence). V lost 7 bases, J lost 0 bases, and 21 bases lay in between. For the CDR3, the DNA is TGTGCCAGCACCAAACCCGGGATTTATCAAGCTAACTATGGCTACACCTTC. It specifies CASTKPGIYQANYGYTF. Combining the CDR3 with reference TRBV7-9 and TRBJ1-2 gives the whole variable domain DTGVSQNPRHKITKRGQNVTFRCDPISEHNRLYWYRQTLGQGPEFLTYFQNEAQLEKSRLLSDRFSAERPKGSFSTLEIQRTEQGDSAMYLCASTKPGIYQANYGYTFGSGTRLTVV.